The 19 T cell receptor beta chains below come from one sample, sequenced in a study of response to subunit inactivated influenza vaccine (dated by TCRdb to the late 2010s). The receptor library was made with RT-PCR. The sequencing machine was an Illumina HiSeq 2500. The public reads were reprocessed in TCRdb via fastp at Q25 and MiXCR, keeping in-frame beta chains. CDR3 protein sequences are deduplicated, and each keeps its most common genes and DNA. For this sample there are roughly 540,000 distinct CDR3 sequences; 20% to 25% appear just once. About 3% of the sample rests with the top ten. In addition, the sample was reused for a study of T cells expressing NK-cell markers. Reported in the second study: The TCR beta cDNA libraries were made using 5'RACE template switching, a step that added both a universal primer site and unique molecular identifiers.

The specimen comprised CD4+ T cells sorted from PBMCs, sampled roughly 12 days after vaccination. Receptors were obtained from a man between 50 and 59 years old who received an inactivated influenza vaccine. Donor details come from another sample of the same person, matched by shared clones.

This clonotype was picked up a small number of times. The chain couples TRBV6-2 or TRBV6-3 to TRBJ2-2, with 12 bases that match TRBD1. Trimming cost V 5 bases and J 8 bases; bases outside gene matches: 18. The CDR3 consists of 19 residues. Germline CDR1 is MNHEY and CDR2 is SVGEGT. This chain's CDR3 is CASSRRYTQWDRGPGELFF. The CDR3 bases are TGTGCCAGCAGTCGAAGATACACCCAGTGGGACAGGGGGCCGGGGGAGCTGTTTTTT.

The CDR3 here is CASRTGTSGGVYSYEQYF. In DNA, the CDR3 is TGTGCCAGCAGGACCGGGACTAGCGGGGGGGTGTACTCCTACGAGCAGTACTTC. V and J are TRBV2 and TRBJ2-7; 16 bases line up with TRBD2. CDR3 length: 18 residues. J gave up 0 bases and V 6 bases, and 8 bases lay outside the gene matches. Germline-derived CDR1 and CDR2 are SNHLY and FYNNEI.

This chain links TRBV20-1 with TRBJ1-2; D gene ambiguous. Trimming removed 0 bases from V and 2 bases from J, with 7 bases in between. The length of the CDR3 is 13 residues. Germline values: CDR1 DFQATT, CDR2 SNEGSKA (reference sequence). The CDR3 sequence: CSARDARNYGYTF. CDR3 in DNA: TGCAGTGCTAGAGATGCACGAAACTATGGCTACACCTTC.

As DNA, the CDR3 is TGCGCCAGCAGCGGGGACGGATCCAATGAGCAGTTCTTC. Its protein product is CASSGDGSNEQFF. J is TRBJ2-1 and V is TRBV5-1, with D perhaps being TRBD1 or TRBD2 (5 bases each). In germline, CDR1 is SGHRS, CDR2 YFSETQ. V lost 4 bases and J 6 bases, leaving 11 bases between the germline ends. This CDR3 is 13 amino acids long.

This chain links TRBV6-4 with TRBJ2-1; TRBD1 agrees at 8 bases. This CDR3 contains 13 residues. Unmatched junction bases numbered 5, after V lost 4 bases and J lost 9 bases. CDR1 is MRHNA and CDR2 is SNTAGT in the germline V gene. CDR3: CASSVGQGAEQFF. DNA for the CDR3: TGTGCCAGCAGTGTTGGACAGGGTGCTGAGCAGTTCTTC.

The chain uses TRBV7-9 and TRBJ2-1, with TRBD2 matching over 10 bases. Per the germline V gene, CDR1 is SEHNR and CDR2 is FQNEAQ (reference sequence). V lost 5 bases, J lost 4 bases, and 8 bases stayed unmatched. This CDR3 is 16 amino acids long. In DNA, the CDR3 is TGTGCCAGCAGCCCCGTTGGGACTAGCGTTTACAATGAGCAGTTCTTC. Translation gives CASSPVGTSVYNEQFF.

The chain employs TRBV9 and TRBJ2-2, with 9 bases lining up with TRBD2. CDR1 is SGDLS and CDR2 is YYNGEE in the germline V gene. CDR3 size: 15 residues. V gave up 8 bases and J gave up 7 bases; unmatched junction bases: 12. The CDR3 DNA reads TGTGCCAGTCCCCCCAGCGGGAGGTTGAACGGGGAGCTGTTTTTT. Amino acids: CASPPSGRLNGELFF.

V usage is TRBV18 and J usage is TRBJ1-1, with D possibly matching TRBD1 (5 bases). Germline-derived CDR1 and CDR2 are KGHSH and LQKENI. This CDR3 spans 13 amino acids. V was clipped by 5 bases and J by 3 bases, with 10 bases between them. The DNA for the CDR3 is TGTGCCAGCTCATCGGTGGGGGACACTGAAGCTTTCTTT. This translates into CASSSVGDTEAFF.

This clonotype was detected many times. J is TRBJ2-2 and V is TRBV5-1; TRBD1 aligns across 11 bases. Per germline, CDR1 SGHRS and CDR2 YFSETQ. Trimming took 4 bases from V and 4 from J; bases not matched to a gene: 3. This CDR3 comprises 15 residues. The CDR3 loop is CASSPGTGGTGELFF. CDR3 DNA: TGCGCCAGCAGCCCCGGGACAGGGGGCACCGGGGAGCTGTTTTTT.

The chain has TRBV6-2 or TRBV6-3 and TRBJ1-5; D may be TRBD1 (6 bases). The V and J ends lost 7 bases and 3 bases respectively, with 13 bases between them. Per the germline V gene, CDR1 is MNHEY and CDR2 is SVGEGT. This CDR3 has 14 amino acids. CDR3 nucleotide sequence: TGTGCCAGCACCGACCCAGGGGCCAATCAGCCCCAGCATTTT. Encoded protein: CASTDPGANQPQHF.

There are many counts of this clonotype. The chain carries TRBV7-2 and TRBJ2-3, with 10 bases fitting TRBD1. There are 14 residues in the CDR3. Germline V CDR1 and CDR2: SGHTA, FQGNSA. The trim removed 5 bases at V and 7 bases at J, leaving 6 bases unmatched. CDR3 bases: TGTGCCAGCAGCACGGACAGGGGGGGCCATACGCAGTATTTT. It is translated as CASSTDRGGHTQYF.

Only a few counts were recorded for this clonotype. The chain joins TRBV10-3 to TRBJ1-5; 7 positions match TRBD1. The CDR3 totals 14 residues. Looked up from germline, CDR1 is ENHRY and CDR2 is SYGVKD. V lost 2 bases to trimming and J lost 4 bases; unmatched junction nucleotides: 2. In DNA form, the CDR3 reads TGTGCCATCAGTGAGACGGACAGGAATCAGCCCCAGCATTTT. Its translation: CAISETDRNQPQHF.

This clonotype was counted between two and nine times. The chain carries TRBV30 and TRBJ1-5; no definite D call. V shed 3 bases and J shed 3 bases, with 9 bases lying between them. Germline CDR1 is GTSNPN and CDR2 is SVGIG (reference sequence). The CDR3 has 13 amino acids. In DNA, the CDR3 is TGTGCCTGGAGCCGGATCTACAATCAGCCCCAGCATTTT. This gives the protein CAWSRIYNQPQHF.

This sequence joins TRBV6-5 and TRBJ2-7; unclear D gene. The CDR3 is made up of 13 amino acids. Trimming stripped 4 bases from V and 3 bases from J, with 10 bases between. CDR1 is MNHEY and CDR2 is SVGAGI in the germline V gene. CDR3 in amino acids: CASSSGRNYEQYF. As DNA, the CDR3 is TGTGCCAGCAGTTCCGGACGAAACTACGAGCAGTACTTC.

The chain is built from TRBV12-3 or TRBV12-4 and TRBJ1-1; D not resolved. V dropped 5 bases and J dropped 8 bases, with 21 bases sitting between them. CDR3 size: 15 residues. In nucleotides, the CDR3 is TGTGCCAGCAGTACGACCCCTTCGGGCAGGACCGAAGCTTTCTTT. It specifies CASSTTPSGRTEAFF.

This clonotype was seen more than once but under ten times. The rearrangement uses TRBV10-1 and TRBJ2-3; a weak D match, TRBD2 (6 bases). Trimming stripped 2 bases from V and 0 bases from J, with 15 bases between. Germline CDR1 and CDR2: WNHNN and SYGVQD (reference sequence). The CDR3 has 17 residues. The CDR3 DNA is TGCGCCAGCAGTGAGATCGGGAGACACCGAAGCACAGATACGCAGTATTTT. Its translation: CASSEIGRHRSTDTQYF.

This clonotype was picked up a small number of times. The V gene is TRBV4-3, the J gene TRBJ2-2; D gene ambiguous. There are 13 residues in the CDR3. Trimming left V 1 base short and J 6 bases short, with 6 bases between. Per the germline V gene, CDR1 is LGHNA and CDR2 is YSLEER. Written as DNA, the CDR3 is TGCGCCAGCAGCCAAGTCGCTGCCGGGGAGCTGTTTTTT. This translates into CASSQVAAGELFF.

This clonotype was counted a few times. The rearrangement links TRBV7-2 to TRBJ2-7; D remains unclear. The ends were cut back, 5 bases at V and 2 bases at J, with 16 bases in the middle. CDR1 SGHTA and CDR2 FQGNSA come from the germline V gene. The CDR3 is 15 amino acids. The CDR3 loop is CASSERGVTTYEQYF. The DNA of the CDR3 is TGTGCCAGCAGCGAACGTGGGGTTACTACCTACGAGCAGTACTTC.

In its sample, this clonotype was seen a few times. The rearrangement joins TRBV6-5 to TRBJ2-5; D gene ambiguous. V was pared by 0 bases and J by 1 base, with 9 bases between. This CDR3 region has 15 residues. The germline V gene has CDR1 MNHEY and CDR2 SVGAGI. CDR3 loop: CASSYSKTVQETQYF. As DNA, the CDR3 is TGTGCCAGCAGTTACTCGAAAACAGTCCAAGAGACCCAGTACTTC.